This T cell receptor (beta chain) was recovered during a study of human T cells and chemical hapten exposure (dated by TCRdb to 2020 to 2022). For context, the study as a whole: For sensitization, 2% DPC in acetone was applied to a 2 cm by 2 cm area of upper inner arm skin. The libraries were sequenced as a pool, and the TCR yield per sample differed mostly because of small variations in library volumes within the pool. Patch testing on the upper back used Finn chambers containing 0.01% DPC, with scoring done after 6 days according to International Contact Dermatitis Research Group standards. The patient cohort, mostly female, included alopecia areata with under or over 50% scalp involvement, alopecia totalis and alopecia universalis. Blood samples were taken from patients before sensitization (week 0) and at 2, 6 and about 24 weeks after DPC sensitization. For TCR sequencing, blood came from about 28 alopecia patients at anywhere from one to four time points (pre-sensitization, 2, 6 and 24 weeks). Patients additionally received weekly therapeutic DPC doses to the scalp throughout the approximately 25-week study period. In alopecia patients, the study followed how the peripheral blood TCR repertoire changed in vivo over primary and secondary sensitization to diphenylcyclopropenone (DPC), a hapten.

Explained via the paper, the time point label denotes: patch test 3, about 24 weeks after DPC sensitization. The intended sense of this specimen's treatment or condition label: therapeutic diphenylcyclopropenone sensitization with weekly scalp DPC. Blood at each patch-test visit was drawn before the patch test was applied. Patients were considered eligible if aged 18 to 70, diagnosed with alopecia and deemed suitable for DPC therapy, and patients were excluded if pregnant. Total RNA was extracted from unfractionated whole blood collected in Tempus Blood RNA tubes. Findings and caveats that apply to the study as a whole: Because all patients had alopecia, a presumed autoimmune disease, the immune response of the patients might differ from that of healthy individuals. No change with DPC sensitization was found in the number of TCRs above 1 in 1000 frequency, and no evidence of global repertoire structure alterations was found. Repeated subsampling changed both the strength of the expansion versus patch-test correlation and the threshold at which the correlation became significant. Significantly more large CDR3 similarity clusters were formed by expanded TCRs than by pre-sensitization or healthy control sets, consistent with antigen-driven responses. The number of PT1 expanded TCRs positively correlated with patch test score, significant at thresholds 8, 16 and 32 but not 4.

Library method: RACE. TCRdb records NextSeq 500 as the sequencer. Library preparation attached unique molecular identifiers to individual cDNA molecules for quantitative, reproducible TCR counting. Each blood RNA sample was used to sequence both TCR alpha and TCR beta chains. The authors' pipeline ran thus. A median of around 96,000 TCRs per sample was observed, with a range of about 20,000 to 700,000. The Decombinator software suite was used to annotate V, J and CDR3 in the TCR reads. For the PS versus PT1 abundance plots, all samples were subsampled to the same number of TCRs (28,000). TCRs were defined as expanded if absent before sensitization and observed at least eight times at the 2-week time point. The public reads were reanalyzed by TCRdb: fastp trimming at Q25, MiXCR alignment, in-frame beta chains only. Identical CDR3 protein sequences are pooled into one entry, listed with their most common genes and DNA. These V and J calls rely on TCRdb rather than the paper's analysis. Counted in this sample were over 150,000 distinct CDR3 sequences; around 30% of them appeared once. Of the sample, under 2.5% falls within the top ten clones.

Its CDR3 holds 13 amino acids, cysteine through phenylalanine. Only the CDR3 DNA stays, 39 bases, in frame from base 1. V gives up 2 bases and J gives up 1 base, and the segment between their germline ends measures 5 bases. This clonotype was detected a few times. The target of this receptor is not known. Per-base qualities were not stored, and no clone one base away is much larger. The material was whole blood, obtained in connection with sensitization to the hapten diphenylcyclopropenone (DPC). This receptor chain uses TRBV12-3 or TRBV12-4 and TRBJ1-1; no D gene call is confident. This sequence was found in a woman aged 18-30 years with alopecia areata. Some clones in this sample may be carry-over from other donors' samples. The sequence in DNA is TGTGCCAGCAGTTTATCGGAGAACACTGAAGCTTTCTTT. It translates to CASSLSENTEAFF.